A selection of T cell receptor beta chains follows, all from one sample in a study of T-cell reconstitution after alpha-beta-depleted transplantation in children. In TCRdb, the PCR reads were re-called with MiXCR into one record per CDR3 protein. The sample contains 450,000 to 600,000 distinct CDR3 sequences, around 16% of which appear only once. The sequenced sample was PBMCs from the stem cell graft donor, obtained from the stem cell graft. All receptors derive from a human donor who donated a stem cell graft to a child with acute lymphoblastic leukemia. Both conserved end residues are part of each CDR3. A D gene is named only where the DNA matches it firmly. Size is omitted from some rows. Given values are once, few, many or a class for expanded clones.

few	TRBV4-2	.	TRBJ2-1	CASSQDLGITYNEQFF
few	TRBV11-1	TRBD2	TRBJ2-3	CASSDRTSGRSGTSTDTQYF
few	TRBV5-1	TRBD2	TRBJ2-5	CASSGAGTSRETQYF
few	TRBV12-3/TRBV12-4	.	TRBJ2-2	CASSGRGSTGTGELFF
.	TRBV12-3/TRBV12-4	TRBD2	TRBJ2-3	CASSPTYGGRATDTQYF
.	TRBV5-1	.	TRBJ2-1	CASSLETRTAEQFF
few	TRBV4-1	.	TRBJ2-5	CASSSFREETQYF
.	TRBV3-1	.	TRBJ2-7	CASSHVPHEQYF
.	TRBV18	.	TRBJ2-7	CASSPGTGEQYF
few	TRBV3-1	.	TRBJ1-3	CASSQVRDSGNTIYF
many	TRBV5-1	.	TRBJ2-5	CASSPDQETQYF
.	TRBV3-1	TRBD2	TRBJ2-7	CASSRGPGLAGTYEQYF
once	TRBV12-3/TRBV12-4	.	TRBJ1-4	CASSRINEKLFF
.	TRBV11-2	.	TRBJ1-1	CASSPGLFWNTEAFF
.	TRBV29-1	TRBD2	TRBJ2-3	CSVDNRDYIFTDTQYF
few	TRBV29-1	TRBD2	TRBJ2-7	CSVEGTSGSSSYEQYF
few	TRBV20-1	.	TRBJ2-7	CSASERRRSSYEQYF
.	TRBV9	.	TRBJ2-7	CASSVAGGPRGRVLGEQYF
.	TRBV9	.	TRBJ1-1	CASSATQGAGGTEAFF
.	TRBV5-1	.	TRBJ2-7	CASSLGHTTYEQYF
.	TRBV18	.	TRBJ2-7	CASSPRLGWQGIYEQYF
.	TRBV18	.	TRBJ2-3	CASSPREADTQYF
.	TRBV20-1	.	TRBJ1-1	CSARDGRDTEAFF
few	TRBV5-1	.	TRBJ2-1	CASSLASVYQANEQFF
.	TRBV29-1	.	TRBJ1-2	CSVAAANYGYTF
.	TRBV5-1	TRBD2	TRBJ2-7	CASSAGLAGANSYEQYF
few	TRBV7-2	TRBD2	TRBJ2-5	CASSKGLAQETQYF
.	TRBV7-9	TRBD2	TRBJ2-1	CASSSDTSGSHNEQFF
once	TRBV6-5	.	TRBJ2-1	CASSYSSTRASYNEQFF
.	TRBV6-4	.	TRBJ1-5	CASSSYQPQHF
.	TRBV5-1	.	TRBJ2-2	CASSLADSLALNTGELFF
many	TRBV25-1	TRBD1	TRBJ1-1	CASSAPGQGNTEAFF
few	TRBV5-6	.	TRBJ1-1	CASSPYPRTNTEAFF
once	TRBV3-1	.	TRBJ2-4	CASSQSGPNSQYF
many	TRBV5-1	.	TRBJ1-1	CASSLGPTNTEAFF
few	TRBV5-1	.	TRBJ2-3	CASSPGTTRLTDTQYF
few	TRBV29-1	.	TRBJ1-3	CSVSQGSGNTIYF
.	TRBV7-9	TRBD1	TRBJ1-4	CASSPTGQGSTNEKLFF
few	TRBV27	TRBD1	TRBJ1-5	CASSTDRGGNQPQHF
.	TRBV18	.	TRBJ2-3	CASSLTWGPTDTQYF
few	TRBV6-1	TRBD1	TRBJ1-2	CASSQDRGYYGYTF
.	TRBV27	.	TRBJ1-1	CASSLSQQNTEAFF
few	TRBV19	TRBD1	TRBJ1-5	CATGTGGYQPQHF
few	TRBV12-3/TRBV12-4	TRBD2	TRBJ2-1	CASSFGAGVGNEQFF
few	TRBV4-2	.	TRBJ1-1	CASSQVHRDGTEAFF
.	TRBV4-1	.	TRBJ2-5	CASSGILNGKETQYF
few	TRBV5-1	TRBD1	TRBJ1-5	CASSLGDSFNQPQHF
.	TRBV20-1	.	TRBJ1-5	CSASPGFSSDLQPQHF
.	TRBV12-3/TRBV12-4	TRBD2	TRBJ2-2	CASSLGGGENTGELFF
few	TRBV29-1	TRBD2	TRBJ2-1	CSVYSGSSYNEQFF
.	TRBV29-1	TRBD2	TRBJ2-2	CSVDDGGSTGELFF
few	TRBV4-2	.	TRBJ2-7	CASSQDYQGPYEQYF
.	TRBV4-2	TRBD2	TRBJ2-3	CASANSGSYTDTQYF
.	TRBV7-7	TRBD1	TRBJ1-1	CASSPPGTGNTEAFF
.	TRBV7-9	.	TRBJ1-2	CASSLGVVNYGYTF
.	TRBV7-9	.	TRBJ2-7	CATAFGVLDEQYF
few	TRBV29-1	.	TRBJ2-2	CSVEDLSGPNTGELFF